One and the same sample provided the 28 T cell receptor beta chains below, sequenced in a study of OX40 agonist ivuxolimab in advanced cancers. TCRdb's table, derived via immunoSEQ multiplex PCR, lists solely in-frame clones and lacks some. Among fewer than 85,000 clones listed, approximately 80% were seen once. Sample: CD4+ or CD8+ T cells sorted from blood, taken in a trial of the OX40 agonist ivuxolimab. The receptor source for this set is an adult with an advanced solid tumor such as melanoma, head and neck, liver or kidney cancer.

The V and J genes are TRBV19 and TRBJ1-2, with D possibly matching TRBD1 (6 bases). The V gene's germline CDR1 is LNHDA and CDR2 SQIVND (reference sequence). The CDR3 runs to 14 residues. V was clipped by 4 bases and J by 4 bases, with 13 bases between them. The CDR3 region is CASSTGTSGYGYTF. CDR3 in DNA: TGTGCCAGTAGTACCGGGACATCGGGCTATGGCTACACCTTC.

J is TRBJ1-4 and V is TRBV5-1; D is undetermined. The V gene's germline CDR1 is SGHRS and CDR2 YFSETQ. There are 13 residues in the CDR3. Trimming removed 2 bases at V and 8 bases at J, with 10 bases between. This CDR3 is CASSFETGEKLFF. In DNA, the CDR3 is TGCGCCAGCAGCTTTGAAACGGGGGAAAAACTGTTTTTT.

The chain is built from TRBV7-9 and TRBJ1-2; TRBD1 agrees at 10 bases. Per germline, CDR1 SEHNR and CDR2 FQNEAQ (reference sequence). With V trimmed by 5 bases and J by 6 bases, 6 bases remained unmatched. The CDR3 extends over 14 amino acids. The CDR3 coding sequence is TGTGCCAGCAGCCAGGGACAGGGGACCAATGGCTACACCTTC. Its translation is CASSQGQGTNGYTF. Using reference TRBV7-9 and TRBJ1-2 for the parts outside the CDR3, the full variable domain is DTGVSQNPRHKITKRGQNVTFRCDPISEHNRLYWYRQTLGQGPEFLTYFQNEAQLEKSRLLSDRFSAERPKGSFSTLEIQRTEQGDSAMYLCASSQGQGTNGYTFGSGTRLTVV.

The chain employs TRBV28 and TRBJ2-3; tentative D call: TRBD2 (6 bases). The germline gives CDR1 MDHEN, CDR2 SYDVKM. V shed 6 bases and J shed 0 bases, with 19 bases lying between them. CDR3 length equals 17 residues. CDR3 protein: CASSVTYSGYSTDTQYF. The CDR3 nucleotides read TGTGCCAGCAGCGTTACTTACAGCGGGTATAGCACAGATACGCAGTATTTT. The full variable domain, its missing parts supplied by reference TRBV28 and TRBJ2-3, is DVKVTQSSRYLVKRTGEKVFLECVQDMDHENMFWYRQDPGLGLRLIYFSYDVKMKEKGDIPEGYSVSREKKERFSLILESASTNQTSMYLCASSVTYSGYSTDTQYFGPGTRLTVL.

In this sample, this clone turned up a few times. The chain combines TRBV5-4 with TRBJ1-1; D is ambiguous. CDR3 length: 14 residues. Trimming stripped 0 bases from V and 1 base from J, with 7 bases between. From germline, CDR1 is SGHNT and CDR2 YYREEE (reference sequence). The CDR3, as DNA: TGTGCCAGCAGCTTGGGCCAGTGGAACACTGAAGCTTTCTTT. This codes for CASSLGQWNTEAFF.

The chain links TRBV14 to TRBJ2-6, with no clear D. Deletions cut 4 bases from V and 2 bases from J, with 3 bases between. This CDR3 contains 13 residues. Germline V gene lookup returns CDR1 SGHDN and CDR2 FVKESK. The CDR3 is CASSPTGANVLTF. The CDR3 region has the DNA TGTGCCAGCAGCCCAACTGGGGCCAACGTCCTGACTTTC.

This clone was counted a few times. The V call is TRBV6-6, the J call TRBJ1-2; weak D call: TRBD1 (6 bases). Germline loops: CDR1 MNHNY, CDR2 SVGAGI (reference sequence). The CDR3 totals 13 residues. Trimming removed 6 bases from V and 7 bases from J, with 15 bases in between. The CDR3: CASSPRADSGYTF. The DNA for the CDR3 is TGTGCCAGCAGCCCCAGGGCGGACAGTGGCTACACCTTC.

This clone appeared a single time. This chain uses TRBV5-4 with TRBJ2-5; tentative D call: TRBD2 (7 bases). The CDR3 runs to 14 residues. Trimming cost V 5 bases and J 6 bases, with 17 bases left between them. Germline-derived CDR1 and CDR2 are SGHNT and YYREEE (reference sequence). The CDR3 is CASSLGGVMQTQYF. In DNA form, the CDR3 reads TGTGCCAGCAGTCTAGGGGGGGTTATGCAGACCCAGTACTTC.

CDR3 sequence (DNA): TGTGCCTGGAGTGTGAGATGGGGCAATCAGCCCCAGCATTTT. This translates into CAWSVRWGNQPQHF. This chain uses TRBV30 with TRBJ1-5; no clear D. The V end lost 0 bases, the J end lost 2 bases, and 8 bases lay between the germline ends. CDR1 and CDR2 (germline): GTSNPN, SVGIG (reference sequence). CDR3 length equals 14 residues.

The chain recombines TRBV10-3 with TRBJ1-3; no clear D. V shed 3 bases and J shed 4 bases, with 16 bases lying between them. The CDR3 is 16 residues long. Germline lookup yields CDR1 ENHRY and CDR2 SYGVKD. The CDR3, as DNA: TGTGCCATCAGTGACCCAACCCGTGCTCGGGGAAACACCATATATTTT. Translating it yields CAISDPTRARGNTIYF.

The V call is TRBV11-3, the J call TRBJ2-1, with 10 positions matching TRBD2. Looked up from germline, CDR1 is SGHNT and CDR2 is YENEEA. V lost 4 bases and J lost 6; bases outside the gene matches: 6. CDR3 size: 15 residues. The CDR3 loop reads CASSSSSGRGNEQFF. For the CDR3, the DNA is TGTGCCAGCAGCTCTTCTAGCGGGAGAGGCAATGAGCAGTTCTTC. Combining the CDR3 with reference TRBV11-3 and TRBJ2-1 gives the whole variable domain EAGVVQSPRYKIIEKKQPVAFWCNPISGHNTLYWYLQNLGQGPELLIRYENEEAVDDSQLPKDRFSAERLKGVDSTLKIQPAELGDSAVYLCASSSSSGRGNEQFFGPGTRLTVL.

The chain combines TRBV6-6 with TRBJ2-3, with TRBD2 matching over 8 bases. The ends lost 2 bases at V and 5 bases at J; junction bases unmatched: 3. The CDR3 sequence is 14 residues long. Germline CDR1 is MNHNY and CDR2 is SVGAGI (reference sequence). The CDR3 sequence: CASSYGTREDTQYF. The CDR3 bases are TGTGCCAGCAGTTACGGGACTAGGGAAGATACGCAGTATTTT.

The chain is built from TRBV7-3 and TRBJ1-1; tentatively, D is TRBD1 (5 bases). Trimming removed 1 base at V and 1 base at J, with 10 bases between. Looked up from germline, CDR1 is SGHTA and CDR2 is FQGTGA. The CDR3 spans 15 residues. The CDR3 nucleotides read TGTGCCAGCAGCTTAAGGCCAGGGACGAACACTGAAGCTTTCTTT. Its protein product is CASSLRPGTNTEAFF.

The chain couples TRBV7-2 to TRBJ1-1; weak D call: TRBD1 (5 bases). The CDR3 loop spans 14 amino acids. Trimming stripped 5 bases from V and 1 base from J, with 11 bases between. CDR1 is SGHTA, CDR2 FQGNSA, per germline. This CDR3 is CASSRNDRNTEAFF. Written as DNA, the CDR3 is TGTGCCAGCAGCCGCAATGACAGGAACACTGAAGCTTTCTTT.

CDR3 loop: CASSSPGTNEKLFF. CDR3 DNA sequence: TGTGCCAGCAGTTCCCCAGGCACTAATGAAAAACTGTTTTTT. The rearrangement links TRBV28 to TRBJ1-4; D remains ambiguous. In germline, CDR1 is MDHEN, CDR2 SYDVKM. V lost 4 bases, J lost 2 bases, and 8 bases lay in between. This CDR3 has 14 amino acids. The complete variable domain, with remaining parts taken from reference TRBV28 and TRBJ1-4, reads DVKVTQSSRYLVKRTGEKVFLECVQDMDHENMFWYRQDPGLGLRLIYFSYDVKMKEKGDIPEGYSVSREKKERFSLILESASTNQTSMYLCASSSPGTNEKLFFGSGTQLSVL.

CDR3 sequence reads: CASSLGGTSGYNEQFF. The CDR3 region has the DNA TGCGCCAGCAGCTTGGGGGGGACTAGCGGTTACAATGAGCAGTTCTTC. This chain links TRBV5-1 with TRBJ2-1; 11 bases map to TRBD2. CDR1 and CDR2 (germline): SGHRS, YFSETQ. Trimming cost V 0 bases and J 4 bases; bases outside gene matches: 3. CDR3 length equals 16 residues.

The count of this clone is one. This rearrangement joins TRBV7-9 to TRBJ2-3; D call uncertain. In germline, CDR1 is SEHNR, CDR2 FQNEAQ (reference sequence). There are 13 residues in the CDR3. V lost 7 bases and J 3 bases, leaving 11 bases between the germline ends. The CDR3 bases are TGTGCCAGCAAAAATGGCGAGACAGATACGCAGTATTTT. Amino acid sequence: CASKNGETDTQYF. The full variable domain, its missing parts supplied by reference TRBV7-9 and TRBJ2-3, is DTGVSQNPRHKITKRGQNVTFRCDPISEHNRLYWYRQTLGQGPEFLTYFQNEAQLEKSRLLSDRFSAERPKGSFSTLEIQRTEQGDSAMYLCASKNGETDTQYFGPGTRLTVL.

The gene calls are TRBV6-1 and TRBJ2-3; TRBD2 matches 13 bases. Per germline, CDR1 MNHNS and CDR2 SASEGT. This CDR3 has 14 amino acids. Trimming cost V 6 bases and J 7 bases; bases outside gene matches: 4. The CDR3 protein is CASSGTSGDNTQYF. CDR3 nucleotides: TGTGCCAGCAGCGGGACTAGCGGGGATAATACGCAGTATTTT.

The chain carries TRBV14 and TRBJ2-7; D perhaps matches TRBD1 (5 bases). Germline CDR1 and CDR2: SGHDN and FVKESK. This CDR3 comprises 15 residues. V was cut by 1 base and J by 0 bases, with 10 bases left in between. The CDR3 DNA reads TGTGCCAGCAGCCAAGGACAGCCGTCCTCCTACGAGCAGTACTTC. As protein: CASSQGQPSSYEQYF.

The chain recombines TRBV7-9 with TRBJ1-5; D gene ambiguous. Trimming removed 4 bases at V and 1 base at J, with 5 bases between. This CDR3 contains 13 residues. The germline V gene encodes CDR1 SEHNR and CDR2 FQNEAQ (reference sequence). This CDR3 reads CASSYDSNQPQHF. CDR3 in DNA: TGTGCCAGCAGCTACGACAGCAATCAGCCCCAGCATTTT.

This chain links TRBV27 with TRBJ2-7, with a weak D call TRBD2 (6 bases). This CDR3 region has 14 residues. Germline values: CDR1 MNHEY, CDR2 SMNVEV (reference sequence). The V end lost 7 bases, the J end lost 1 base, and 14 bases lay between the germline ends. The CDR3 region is CASTPRRGSYEQYF. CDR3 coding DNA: TGTGCCAGCACCCCGCGGCGGGGATCCTACGAGCAGTACTTC.

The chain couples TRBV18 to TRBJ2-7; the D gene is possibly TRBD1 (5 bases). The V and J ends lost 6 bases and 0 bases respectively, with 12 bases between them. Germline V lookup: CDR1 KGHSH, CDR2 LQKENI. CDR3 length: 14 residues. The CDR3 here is CASSRDSYSYEQYF. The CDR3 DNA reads TGTGCCAGCTCCCGAGACAGCTACTCCTACGAGCAGTACTTC.

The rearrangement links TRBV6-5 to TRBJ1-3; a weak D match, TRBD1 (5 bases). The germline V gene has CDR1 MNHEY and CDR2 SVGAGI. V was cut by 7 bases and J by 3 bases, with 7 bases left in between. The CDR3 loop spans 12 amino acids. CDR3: CASTRDGNTIYF. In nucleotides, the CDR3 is TGTGCCAGCACCAGGGATGGAAACACCATATATTTT.

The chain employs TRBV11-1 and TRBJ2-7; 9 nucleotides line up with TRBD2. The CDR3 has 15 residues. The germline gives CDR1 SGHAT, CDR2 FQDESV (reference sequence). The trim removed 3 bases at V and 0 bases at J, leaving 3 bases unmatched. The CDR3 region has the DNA TGTGCCAGCAGCTTCGGGACTAGCCTCTCCTACGAGCAGTACTTC. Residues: CASSFGTSLSYEQYF.

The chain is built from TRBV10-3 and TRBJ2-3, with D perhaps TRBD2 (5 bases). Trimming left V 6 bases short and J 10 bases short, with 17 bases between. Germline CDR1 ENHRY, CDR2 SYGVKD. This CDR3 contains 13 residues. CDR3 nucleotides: TGTGCCATCAGGACGACCCGGGAAGGTGCGCAGTATTTT. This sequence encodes CAIRTTREGAQYF.

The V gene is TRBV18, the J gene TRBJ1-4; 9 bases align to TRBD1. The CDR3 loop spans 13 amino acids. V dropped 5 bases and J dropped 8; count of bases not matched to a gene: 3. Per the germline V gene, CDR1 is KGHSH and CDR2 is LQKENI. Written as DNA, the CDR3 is TGTGCCAGCTCAAGGACAGGGGACGAAAAACTGTTTTTT. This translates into CASSRTGDEKLFF.

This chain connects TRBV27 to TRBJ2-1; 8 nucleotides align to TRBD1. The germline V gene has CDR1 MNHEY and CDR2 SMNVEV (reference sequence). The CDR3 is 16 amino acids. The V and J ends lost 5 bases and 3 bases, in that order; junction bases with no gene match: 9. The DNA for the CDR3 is TGTGCCAGCAGTCTCGACAGGGGTTATAACTACAATGAGCAGTTCTTC. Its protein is CASSLDRGYNYNEQFF.

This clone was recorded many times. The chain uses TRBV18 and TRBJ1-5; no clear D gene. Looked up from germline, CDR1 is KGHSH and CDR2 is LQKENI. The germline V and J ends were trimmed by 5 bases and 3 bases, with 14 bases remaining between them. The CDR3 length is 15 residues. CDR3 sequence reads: CASSLSALTNQPQHF. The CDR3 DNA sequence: TGTGCCAGCTCATTATCCGCCCTGACCAATCAGCCCCAGCATTTT.